This T cell receptor (beta chain) was captured in a study of T cells in Graves' hyperthyroidism and ophthalmopathy. Study results and limitations: Blood also showed most of the thyroid clonotypes that were expanded above 0.001. Prediction of ophthalmopathy progression came a median approximately 6.5 months pre-onset.

Remarks on this clonotype: Its antigen is unidentified. The CDR3 does not close with the conserved phenylalanine or tryptophan, likely indicating a read error.

Germline V gives CDR1 WSHSY, CDR2 SAAADI. V lost 8 bases and J 3 bases, leaving 10 bases between the germline ends. The CDR3 has 13 residues. Amplified TCR beta CDR3 regions came from RNA transcripts. The TCR CDR3 first-round RT-PCR relied on the HTBI primer set. Using its own MiXCR run on the multiplex PCR reads, TCRdb lists one record per CDR3 protein. The data contain about 760,000 distinct CDR3 sequences, 30% to 40% of them singletons. The rearrangement uses TRBV10-2 and TRBJ2-2; no definite D call. The specimen sequenced was blood. This receptor was identified in a woman aged 40-49 years with Graves' hyperthyroidism. CDR3 sequence: CASSVVDTGELFL. The CDR3 DNA reads as TGCGCCAGCTCGGTCGTCGACACCGGGGAGCTGTTTCTT.